This TCR beta chain was captured in a study of T cell responses to AZD1222 COVID-19 vaccine. Study-level findings and limits: Nearly half of spike-specific TCRs reportedly target unmutated variant regions. The study found vaccine-associated CD4 TCRs spanning spike, dominant at 160-218 and 743-854.

Turning to this clone: The antigen is unknown.

CDR3 length: 17 residues. The germline V gene has CDR1 MGHRA and CDR2 YSYEKL. With 0 bases clipped from V and 5 bases from J, the junction kept 10 bases outside the gene matches. Only in-frame clones appear in the TCRdb table, and some are missing; sequencing was by immunoSEQ multiplex PCR. The sample lists approximately 190,000 clones; approximately 94% were seen once. The sample here was peripheral blood, taken on day 0 of AZD1222 vaccination. The J gene is TRBJ2-7, the V gene TRBV4-1, with 10 bases matching TRBD2. The TCR comes from an adult in good health. In DNA, the CDR3 is TGCGCCAGCAGCCAAGAATCCTATGCTAGCGGGAGCAACGAGCAGTACTTC. This translates into CASSQESYASGSNEQYF.